This paragraph reports one T cell receptor (beta chain). The antigen remains unidentified. This entry is derived from a study of cytomegalovirus exposure and HLA in healthy donors. PCR employed 60 Vbeta and 13 Jbeta primers. Only in-frame clones appear in the TCRdb table, and some are missing; sequencing was by immunoSEQ multiplex PCR. This table has over 30,000 clones, less than 75% appearing once. Whole-study results and caveats: A previous analysis found most TCR beta V segments productive roughly 90% or roughly 30% of the time. The Asian-associated ancestry cluster reportedly had fewer N-insertions than the approximately 610-donor mean in a later analysis. The authors judged a highly shared variant cluster likely a sequencing artifact.

The CDR3 has 13 amino acids. Germline CDR1 reads MDHEN; CDR2 reads SYDVKM. This TCR came from a man in his forties in good health and CMV-seropositive. The gene calls are TRBV28 and TRBJ2-5; no definite D call. The closer fit of TRBJ2-7 to the DNA end suggests the J call may be wrong. The material sequenced was PBMCs. Here the CDR3 reads CASSLHQGSEQYF. The DNA of the CDR3 is TGTGCCAGCAGTTTACACCAAGGTAGCGAGCAGTACTTC.